The 18 T cell receptor delta chains listed next were all sequenced from one sample in a study of Vδ1+ human thymocytes. The template was reverse-transcribed extracted RNA. Pooled V-gene forward primers with one constant-region reverse primer generated the CDR3 amplicons by multiplex PCR. TCRdb applied CATT to the multiplex PCR reads for clone calling. The sample has 45,000 to 60,000 delta-chain clones, more than 12% seen once; the top ten hold approximately 0.4%. These TCRs' antigens remain unknown. Overall study results and limits: Thymic TRG and TRD repertoires appeared highly polyclonal, with Gaussian CDR3 length distributions.

The sequencing sample was made of Vdelta1+ gamma-delta thymocytes from the thymus. Subset: FACS-sorted CD3+ TCRalphabeta- TCRVdelta1+ TCRVdelta2- thymocytes. Source of these receptors: a girl less than two years old who had congenital heart surgery.

This clone was seen a handful of times. The chain has TRDV1 and TRDJ1, with 12 bases identical to TRDD3. The CDR3 is made up of 26 amino acids. With V trimmed by 0 bases and J by 3 bases, 32 bases remained unmatched. Germline CDR1 TSWWSYY, CDR2 QGS. The CDR3 DNA follows: TGTGCTCTTGGGGAACTATCAGCGAAGGAGGCGGGTACTGGGGGATACAACCCAAAAGGCTCCGATAAACTCATCTTT. It yields the protein CALGELSAKEAGTGGYNPKGSDKLIF.

The chain uses TRDV1 and TRDJ1; 11 nucleotides agree with TRDD3. The germline V gene encodes CDR1 TSWWSYY and CDR2 QGS. Trimming cost V 1 base and J 2 bases; bases outside gene matches: 27. This CDR3 has 24 amino acids. The CDR3, as DNA: TGTGCTCTTGGGGAACAGGGCGATCGCCTCCCTACCATATACTGGGGGATATGGACCGATAAACTCATCTTT. Protein: CALGEQGDRLPTIYWGIWTDKLIF.

The chain recombines TRDV2 with TRDJ1; 10 bases map to TRDD3. After removal of 7 bases from V and 11 bases from J, the junction contained 6 bases not matched to a gene. The germline CDR1 and CDR2 sequences are GEAIGNYY and EKD. The CDR3 is 11 amino acids. CDR3 in amino acids: CAWPTGGFLIF. DNA for the CDR3: TGTGCCTGGCCCACTGGGGGATTTCTCATCTTT.

The chain carries TRDV1 and TRDJ1; 7 bases map to TRDD3. In germline, CDR1 is TSWWSYY, CDR2 QGS. This CDR3 contains 18 residues. With V trimmed by 3 bases and J by 0 bases, 13 bases remained unmatched. As DNA, the CDR3 is TGTGCTCTTGGGGAGGCAGCCCGGGGGATCTCTTACACCGATAAACTCATCTTT. Translated: CALGEAARGISYTDKLIF.

The chain links TRDV1 to TRDJ1; D is possibly TRDD3 (6 bases). This CDR3 region has 19 residues. The V gene lost 1 base and the J gene lost 0 bases, with 21 bases spanning the gap. Germline V lookup: CDR1 TSWWSYY, CDR2 QGS. The CDR3, as DNA: TGTGCTCTTGGGGAACGACCCTACGAAGTTGGGGGTTACACCGATAAACTCATCTTT. Its translation is CALGERPYEVGGYTDKLIF.

This clone came up a few times. The V gene is TRDV1, the J gene TRDJ1; 7 nucleotides agree with TRDD2. The CDR3 spans 23 residues. In germline, CDR1 is TSWWSYY, CDR2 QGS. V shed 0 bases, J shed 0 bases, and the junction held 25 bases outside the gene matches. Here the CDR3 DNA reads TGTGCTCTTGGGGAACTGGAGACCCTTCCTCCCTTACGCAACCAGTGGGACACCGATAAACTCATCTTT. As protein: CALGELETLPPLRNQWDTDKLIF.

This clone was recorded at least ten times. V gene TRDV2 combines with J gene TRDJ1; 9 bases agree with TRDD3. CDR1 GEAIGNYY and CDR2 EKD come from the germline V gene. This CDR3 is 23 amino acids long. With 0 bases clipped from V and 1 base from J, the junction kept 26 bases outside the gene matches. The CDR3 reads CACDTQLKPSLLELGESTDKLIF. The CDR3 DNA reads as TGTGCCTGTGACACCCAGTTGAAGCCTAGTCTCCTTGAACTGGGGGAATCCACCGATAAACTCATCTTT.

This clone has a handful of counts. V gene TRDV1 combines with J gene TRDJ1, with TRDD3 matching 9 bases. The CDR3 has 18 residues. Germline V gene sequence: CDR1 TSWWSYY, CDR2 QGS. Trimming took 3 bases from V and 0 from J; bases not matched to a gene: 11. CDR3 amino acids: CALGDLAWGMPYTDKLIF. CDR3 bases: TGTGCTCTTGGGGATCTAGCCTGGGGGATGCCCTACACCGATAAACTCATCTTT.

This clone was observed a handful of times. This chain joins TRDV1 and TRDJ1, with 7 bases matching TRDD3. Germline-derived CDR1 and CDR2 are TSWWSYY and QGS. The length of the CDR3 is 22 residues. V shed 5 bases, J shed 1 base, and the junction held 28 bases outside the gene matches. CDR3 region: CALGTRSSLVSYWGDSTDKLIF. The CDR3 DNA reads TGTGCTCTTGGGACGAGATCTTCCCTAGTCTCATACTGGGGAGACTCCACCGATAAACTCATCTTT.

V and J are TRDV1 and TRDJ1; D is uncertain. Germline-derived CDR1 and CDR2 are TSWWSYY and QGS. CDR3 length: 18 amino acids. V gave up 2 bases and J gave up 0 bases, with 19 bases separating them. The CDR3 DNA reads as TGTGCTCTTGGGGAAGCGGTCCTCCACGGCCCGTACACCGATAAACTCATCTTT. Protein sequence: CALGEAVLHGPYTDKLIF.

The table lists this clone with a few counts. The chain couples TRDV1 to TRDJ1; 10 bases are shared with TRDD3. Looked up from germline, CDR1 is TSWWSYY and CDR2 is QGS. J lost 7 bases, V lost 2 bases, and 22 bases had no gene match. The CDR3 totals 20 residues. The DNA of the CDR3 is TGTGCTCTTGGGGAAAGCCTACGGCGGCAACTGGGGGATCCGAGAACTAAACTCATCTTT. Protein product: CALGESLRRQLGDPRTKLIF.

The table lists this clone with a few counts. The rearrangement links TRDV1 to TRDJ1; the D is unclear. Trimming left V 3 bases short and J 7 bases short, with 12 bases between. In germline, CDR1 is TSWWSYY, CDR2 QGS. The CDR3 sequence is 13 residues long. The DNA of the CDR3 is TGTGCTCTTGGGGACCCAACTCAGGGTAAACTCATCTTT. This translates into CALGDPTQGKLIF.

V and J are TRDV1 and TRDJ1; TRDD3 agrees at 9 bases. Germline CDR1 TSWWSYY, CDR2 QGS. V lost 0 bases and J lost 0; bases outside the gene matches: 17. This CDR3 region has 21 residues. DNA of the CDR3: TGTGCTCTTGGGGAACTTGACTTCTCGTACTGGGGGACAAGGTACACCGATAAACTCATCTTT. It specifies CALGELDFSYWGTRYTDKLIF.

A few counts support this clone. The chain is built from TRDV1 and TRDJ1; 10 nucleotides line up with TRDD3. V lost 1 base to trimming and J lost 0 bases; unmatched junction nucleotides: 14. CDR3 size: 20 residues. The V gene's germline CDR1 is TSWWSYY and CDR2 QGS. Written as DNA, the CDR3 is TGTGCTCTTGGGGAACGCCCCACACCGATGGGGGATACCTACACCGATAAACTCATCTTT. Translating gives CALGERPTPMGDTYTDKLIF.

This clone was observed a few times. This chain connects TRDV1 to TRDJ1; D might be TRDD3 (5 bases). Trimming stripped 2 bases from V and 2 bases from J, with 21 bases between. Germline values: CDR1 TSWWSYY, CDR2 QGS. There are 18 residues in the CDR3. The CDR3 DNA reads TGTGCTCTTGGGGAAAGGACGTGGGTCGGGGAACGGACCGATAAACTCATCTTT. Its translation: CALGERTWVGERTDKLIF.

This chain uses TRDV1 with TRDJ1; 7 bases agree with TRDD2. The ends lost 2 bases at V and 0 bases at J; junction bases unmatched: 30. This CDR3 has 24 amino acids. Germline CDR1 TSWWSYY, CDR2 QGS. The CDR3 bases are TGTGCTCTTGGGGAAAAAGAAGGGCCTTCCTTACCTAACTGGTTCGGGGGGGACACCGATAAACTCATCTTT. Translated, it gives CALGEKEGPSLPNWFGGDTDKLIF.

The sample holds a few counts of this clone. This sequence joins TRDV1 and TRDJ1, with 8 bases that match TRDD3. The CDR3 is 17 residues long. CDR1 and CDR2 from the germline V gene are TSWWSYY and QGS. Germline trimming cut 5 bases from V and 2 bases from J; bases unmatched to any gene: 13. The CDR3, as DNA: TGTGCTCTTGGGCCACCAAAACCGCTGGGGGAGACCGATAAACTCATCTTT. This encodes CALGPPKPLGETDKLIF.

The chain combines TRDV1 with TRDJ1; possibly TRDD2 for D (6 bases). The CDR3 spans 13 residues. V was clipped by 4 bases and J by 5 bases, with 11 bases between them. Germline V gene data show CDR1 as TSWWSYY and CDR2 as QGS. In DNA, the CDR3 is TGTGCTCTTGGGGGGTCCCTTCCAGATAAACTCATCTTT. Its protein product is CALGGSLPDKLIF.